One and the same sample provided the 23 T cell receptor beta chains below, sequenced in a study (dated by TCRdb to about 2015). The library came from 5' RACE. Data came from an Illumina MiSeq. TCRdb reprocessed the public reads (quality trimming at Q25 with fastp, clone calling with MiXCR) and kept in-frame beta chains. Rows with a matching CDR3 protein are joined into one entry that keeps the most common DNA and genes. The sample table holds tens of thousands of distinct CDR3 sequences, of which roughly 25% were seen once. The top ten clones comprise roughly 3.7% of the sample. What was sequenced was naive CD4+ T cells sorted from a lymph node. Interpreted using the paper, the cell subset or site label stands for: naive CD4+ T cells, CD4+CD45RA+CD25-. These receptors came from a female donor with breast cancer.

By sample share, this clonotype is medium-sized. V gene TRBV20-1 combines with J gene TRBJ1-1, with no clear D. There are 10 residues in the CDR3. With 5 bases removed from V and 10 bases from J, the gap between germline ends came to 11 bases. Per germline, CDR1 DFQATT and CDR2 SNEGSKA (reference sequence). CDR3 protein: CSAPKWGAFF. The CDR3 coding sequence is TGCAGTGCTCCTAAATGGGGAGCTTTCTTT.

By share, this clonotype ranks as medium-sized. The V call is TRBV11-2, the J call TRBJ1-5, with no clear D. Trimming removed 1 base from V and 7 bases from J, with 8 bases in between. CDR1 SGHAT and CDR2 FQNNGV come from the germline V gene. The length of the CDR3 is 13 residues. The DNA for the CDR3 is TGTGCCAGCAGCTTAGGGCGGGGACAGCCCCAGCATTTT. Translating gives CASSLGRGQPQHF.

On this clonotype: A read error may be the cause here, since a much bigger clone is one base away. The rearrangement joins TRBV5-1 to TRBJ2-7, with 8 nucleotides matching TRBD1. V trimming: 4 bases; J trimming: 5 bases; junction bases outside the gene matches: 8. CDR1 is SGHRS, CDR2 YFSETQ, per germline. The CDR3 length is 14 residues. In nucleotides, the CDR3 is TGCGCCAGCAGCGGGGACAGGCGGCCCGACGAGCAGTACTTC. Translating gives CASSGDRRPDEQYF. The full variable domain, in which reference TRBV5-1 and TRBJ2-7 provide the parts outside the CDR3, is KAGVTQTPRYLIKTRGQQVTLSCSPISGHRSVSWYQQTPGQGLQFLFEYFSETQRNKGNFPGRFSGRQFSNSRSEMNVSTLELGDSALYLCASSGDRRPDEQYFGPGTRLTVT.

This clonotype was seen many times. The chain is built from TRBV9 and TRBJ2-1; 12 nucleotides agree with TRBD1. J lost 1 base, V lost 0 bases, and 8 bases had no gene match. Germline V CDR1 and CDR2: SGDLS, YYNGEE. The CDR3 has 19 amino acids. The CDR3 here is CASSVAMGQGAQSYNEQFF. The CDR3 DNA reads TGTGCCAGCAGCGTAGCGATGGGACAGGGGGCTCAATCCTACAATGAGCAGTTCTTC. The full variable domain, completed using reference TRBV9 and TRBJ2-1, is DSGVTQTPKHLITATGQRVTLRCSPRSGDLSVYWYQQSLDQGLQFLIQYYNGEERAKGNILERFSAQQFPDLHSELNLSSLELGDSALYFCASSVAMGQGAQSYNEQFFGPGTRLTVL.

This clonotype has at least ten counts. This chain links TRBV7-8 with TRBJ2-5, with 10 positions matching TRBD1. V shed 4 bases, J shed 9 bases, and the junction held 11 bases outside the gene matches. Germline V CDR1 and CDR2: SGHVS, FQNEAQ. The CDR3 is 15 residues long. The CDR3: CASSSTGGPLRAQYF. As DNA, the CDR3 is TGTGCCAGCAGCTCGACAGGGGGCCCGCTAAGGGCCCAGTACTTC.

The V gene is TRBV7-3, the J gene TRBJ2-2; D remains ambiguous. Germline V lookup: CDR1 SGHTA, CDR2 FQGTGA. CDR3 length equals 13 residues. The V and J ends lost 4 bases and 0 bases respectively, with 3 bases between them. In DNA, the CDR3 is TGTGCCAGCAGCTCAACGAACACCGGGGAGCTGTTTTTT. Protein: CASSSTNTGELFF.

The CDR3, as DNA: TGTGCCAGCAGCTCTTTTGGGGAGTCAGGGGACTACGAGCAGTACTTC. It codes for CASSSFGESGDYEQYF. This rearrangement joins TRBV5-4 to TRBJ2-7, with D possibly TRBD1 on 6 matching bases. Germline values: CDR1 SGHNT, CDR2 YYREEE (reference sequence). The CDR3 spans 16 residues. Trimming pared 3 bases from V and 3 bases from J, leaving 19 bases between. The full variable domain, with the rest looked up from reference TRBV5-4 and TRBJ2-7, is ETGVTQSPTHLIKTRGQQVTLRCSSQSGHNTVSWYQQALGQGPQFIFQYYREEENGRGNFPPRFSGLQFPNYSSELNVNALELDDSALYLCASSSFGESGDYEQYFGPGTRLTVT.

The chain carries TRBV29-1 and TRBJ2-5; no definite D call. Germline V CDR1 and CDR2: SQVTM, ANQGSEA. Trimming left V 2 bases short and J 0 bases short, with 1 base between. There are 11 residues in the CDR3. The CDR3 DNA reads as TGCAGCGTTGAACACCAAGAGACCCAGTACTTC. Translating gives CSVEHQETQYF. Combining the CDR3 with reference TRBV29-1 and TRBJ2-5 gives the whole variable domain SAVISQKPSRDICQRGTSLTIQCQVDSQVTMMFWYRQQPGQSLTLIATANQGSEATYESGFVIDKFPISRPNLTFSTLTVSNMSPEDSSIYLCSVEHQETQYFGPGTRLLVL.

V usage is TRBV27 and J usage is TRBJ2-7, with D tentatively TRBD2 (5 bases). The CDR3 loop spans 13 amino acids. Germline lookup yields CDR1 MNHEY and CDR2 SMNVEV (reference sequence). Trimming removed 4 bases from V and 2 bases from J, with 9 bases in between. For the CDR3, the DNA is TGTGCCAGCAGTTGGACCGGGGCCTACGAGCAGTACTTC. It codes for CASSWTGAYEQYF.

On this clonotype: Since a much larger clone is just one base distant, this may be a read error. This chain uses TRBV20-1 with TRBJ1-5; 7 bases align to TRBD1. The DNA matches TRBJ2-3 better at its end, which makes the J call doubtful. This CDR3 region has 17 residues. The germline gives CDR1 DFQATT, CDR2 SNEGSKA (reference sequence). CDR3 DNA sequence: TGCAGTGCTAAGGATGAGGGGATGACAGGGTTCAATCAGCCCCAGTATTTT. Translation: CSAKDEGMTGFNQPQYF.

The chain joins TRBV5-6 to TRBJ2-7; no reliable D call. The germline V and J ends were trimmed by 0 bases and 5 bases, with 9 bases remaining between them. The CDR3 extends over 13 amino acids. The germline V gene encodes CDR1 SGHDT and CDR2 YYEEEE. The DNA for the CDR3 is TGTGCCAGCAGCTTGGTCGGATCTAACGAGCAGTACTTC. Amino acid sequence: CASSLVGSNEQYF.

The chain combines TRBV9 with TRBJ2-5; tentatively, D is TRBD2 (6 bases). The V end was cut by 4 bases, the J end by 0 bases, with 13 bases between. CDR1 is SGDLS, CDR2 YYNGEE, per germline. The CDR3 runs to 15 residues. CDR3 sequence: CASSPLSGYQETQYF. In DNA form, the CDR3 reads TGTGCCAGCAGCCCCCTGAGCGGGTACCAAGAGACCCAGTACTTC.

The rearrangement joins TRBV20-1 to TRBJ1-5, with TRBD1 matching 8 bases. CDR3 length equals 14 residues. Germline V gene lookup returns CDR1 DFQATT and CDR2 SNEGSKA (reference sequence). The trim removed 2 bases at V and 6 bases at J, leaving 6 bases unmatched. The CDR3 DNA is TGCAGTGCTAGACCAAGACAGGGGAGTCAGCCCCAGCATTTT. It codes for CSARPRQGSQPQHF.

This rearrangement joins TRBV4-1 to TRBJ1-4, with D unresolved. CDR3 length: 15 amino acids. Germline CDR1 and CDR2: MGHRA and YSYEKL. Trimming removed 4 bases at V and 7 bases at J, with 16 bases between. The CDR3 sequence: CASSLGRLGSEKLFF. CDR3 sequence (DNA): TGCGCCAGCAGCCTGGGCCGACTGGGAAGTGAAAAACTGTTTTTT.

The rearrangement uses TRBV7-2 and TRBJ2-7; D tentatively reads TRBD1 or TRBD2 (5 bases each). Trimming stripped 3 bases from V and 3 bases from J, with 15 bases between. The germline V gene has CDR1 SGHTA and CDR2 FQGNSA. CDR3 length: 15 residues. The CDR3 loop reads CASSFMGVSSYEQYF. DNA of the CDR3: TGTGCCAGCAGCTTCATGGGGGTTAGTAGCTACGAGCAGTACTTC.

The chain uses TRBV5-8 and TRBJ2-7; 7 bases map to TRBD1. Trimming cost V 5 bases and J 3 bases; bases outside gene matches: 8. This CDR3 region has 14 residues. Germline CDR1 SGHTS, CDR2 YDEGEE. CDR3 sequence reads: CASSMGQRVYEQYF. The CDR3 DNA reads TGTGCCAGCAGTATGGGACAGAGAGTCTACGAGCAGTACTTC.

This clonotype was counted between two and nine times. CDR3 nucleotide sequence: TGTGCTAGTGGTCCTCCGGGACGCAGTATAGAGACCCAGTACTTC. It encodes CASGPPGRSIETQYF. The chain uses TRBV12-5 and TRBJ2-5, with D perhaps given as TRBD1 or TRBD2 (5 bases each). This CDR3 has 15 residues. Germline V CDR1 and CDR2: LGHNT, FRNRAP. Trimming took off 5 bases at V and 4 bases at J, with 17 bases between the two ends.

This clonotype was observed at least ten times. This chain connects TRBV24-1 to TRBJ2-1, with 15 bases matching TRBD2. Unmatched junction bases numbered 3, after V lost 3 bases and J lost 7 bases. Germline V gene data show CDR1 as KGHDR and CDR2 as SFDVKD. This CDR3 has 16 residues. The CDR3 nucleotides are TGTGCCACCAGTGATGCGGGACTAGCGGGAGGTAATGAGCAGTTCTTC. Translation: CATSDAGLAGGNEQFF.

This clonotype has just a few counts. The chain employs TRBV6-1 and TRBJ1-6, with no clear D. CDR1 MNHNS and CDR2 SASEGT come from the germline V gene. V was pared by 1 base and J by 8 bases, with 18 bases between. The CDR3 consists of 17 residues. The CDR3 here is CASSEGIYGVLDSPLHF. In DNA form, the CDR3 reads TGTGCCAGCAGTGAAGGGATATATGGGGTATTGGATTCACCCCTCCACTTT.

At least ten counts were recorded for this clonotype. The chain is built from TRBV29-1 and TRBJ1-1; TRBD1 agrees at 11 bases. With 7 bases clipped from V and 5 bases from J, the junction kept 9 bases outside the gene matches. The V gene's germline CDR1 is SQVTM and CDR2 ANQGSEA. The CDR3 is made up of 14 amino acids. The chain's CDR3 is CSARTGGTGTEAFF. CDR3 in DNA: TGCAGCGCCCGGACAGGGGGCACGGGGACTGAAGCTTTCTTT.

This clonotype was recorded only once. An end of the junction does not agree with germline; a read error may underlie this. The CDR3 reads CGAGGVSYNSPLHF. CDR3 in DNA: TGCGGTGCTGGAGGAGTCTCCTATAATTCACCCCTCCACTTT. The gene calls are TRBV20-1 and TRBJ1-6; D unresolved. CDR3 length: 14 amino acids. Per the germline V gene, CDR1 is DFQATT and CDR2 is SNEGSKA (reference sequence).

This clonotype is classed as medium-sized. This CDR3 is CASSKDRGGGTDTQYF. DNA of the CDR3: TGCGCCAGCAGCAAGGACAGGGGAGGTGGCACAGATACGCAGTATTTT. The rearrangement links TRBV5-1 to TRBJ2-3; 9 bases align to TRBD1. The V gene's germline CDR1 is SGHRS and CDR2 YFSETQ. V trimming: 4 bases; J trimming: 1 base; junction bases outside the gene matches: 7. CDR3 length: 16 residues. The complete variable domain, with remaining parts taken from reference TRBV5-1 and TRBJ2-3, reads KAGVTQTPRYLIKTRGQQVTLSCSPISGHRSVSWYQQTPGQGLQFLFEYFSETQRNKGNFPGRFSGRQFSNSRSEMNVSTLELGDSALYLCASSKDRGGGTDTQYFGPGTRLTVL.

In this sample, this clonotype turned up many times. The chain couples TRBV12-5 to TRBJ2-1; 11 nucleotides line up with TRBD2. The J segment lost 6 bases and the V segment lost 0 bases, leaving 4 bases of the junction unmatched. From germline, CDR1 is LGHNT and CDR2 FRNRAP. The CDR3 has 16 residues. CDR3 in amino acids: CASGLVTSGRVNEQFF. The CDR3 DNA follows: TGTGCTAGTGGTTTGGTCACTAGCGGGAGAGTCAATGAGCAGTTCTTC.